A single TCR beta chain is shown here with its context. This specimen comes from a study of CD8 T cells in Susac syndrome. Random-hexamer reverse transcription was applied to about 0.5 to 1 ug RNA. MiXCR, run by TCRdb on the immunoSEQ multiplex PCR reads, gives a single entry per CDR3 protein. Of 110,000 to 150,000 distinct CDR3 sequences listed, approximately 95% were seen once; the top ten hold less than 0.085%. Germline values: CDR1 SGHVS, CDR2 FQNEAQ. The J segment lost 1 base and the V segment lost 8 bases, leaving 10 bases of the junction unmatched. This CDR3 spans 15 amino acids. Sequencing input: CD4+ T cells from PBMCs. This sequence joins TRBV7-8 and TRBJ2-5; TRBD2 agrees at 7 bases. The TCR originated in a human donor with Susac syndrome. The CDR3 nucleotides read TGTGCCAGCGAGTCGGCGGGGGTTACCCAAGAGACCCAGTACTTC. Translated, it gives CASESAGVTQETQYF.